This TCR beta chain was captured in a study of T cells in Graves' hyperthyroidism and ophthalmopathy. General study findings and limits: Separation of ophthalmopathy from stable hyperthyroidism was achieved by a 13 V-J model. Also found in blood were most expanded thyroid clonotypes above 0.001.

Amplification yielded TCR beta CDR3 regions, with RNA transcripts as the source. HTBI primers drove first-round RT-PCR of the TCR CDR3. MiXCR, applied by TCRdb to the multiplex PCR reads, yields one record per CDR3 protein. The sample has some 500,000 distinct CDR3 sequences, roughly an eighth seen once. Germline loops: CDR1 SNHLY, CDR2 FYNNEI. V trimming: 4 bases; J trimming: 5 bases; junction bases outside the gene matches: 5. The CDR3 runs to 14 residues. For Graves' hyperthyroidism to be stable, ophthalmopathy could not progress within 18 months. Clinical symptoms, serum thyroxine, TRAb, thyroid ultrasound and orbital computed tomography established diagnosis. This clonotype was detected ten times or more. Its cognate antigen is unknown.

The rearrangement links TRBV2 to TRBJ2-1; TRBD1 matches at 7 bases. Sequences were obtained from blood. This sequence was found in a woman between 18 and 29 years old with Graves' hyperthyroidism. This CDR3 is CASSGTGFDNEQFF. CDR3 DNA: TGTGCCAGCAGTGGGACAGGTTTCGACAATGAGCAGTTCTTC.